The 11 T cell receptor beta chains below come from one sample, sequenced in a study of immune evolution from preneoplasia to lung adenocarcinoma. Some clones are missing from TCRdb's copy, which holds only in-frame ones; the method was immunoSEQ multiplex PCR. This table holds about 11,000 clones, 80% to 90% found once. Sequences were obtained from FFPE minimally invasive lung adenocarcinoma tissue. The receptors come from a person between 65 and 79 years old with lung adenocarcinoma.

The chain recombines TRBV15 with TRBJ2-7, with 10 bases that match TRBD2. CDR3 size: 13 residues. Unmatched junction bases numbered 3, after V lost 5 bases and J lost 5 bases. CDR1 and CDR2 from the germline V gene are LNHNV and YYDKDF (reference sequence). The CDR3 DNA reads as TGTGCCACCAGCGCAAGCGGGAGGGACGAGCAGTACTTC. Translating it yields CATSASGRDEQYF.

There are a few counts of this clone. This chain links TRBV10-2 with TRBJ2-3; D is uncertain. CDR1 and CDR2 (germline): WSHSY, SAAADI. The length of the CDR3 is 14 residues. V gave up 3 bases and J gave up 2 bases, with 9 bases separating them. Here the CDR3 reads CASSDLQNTDTQYF. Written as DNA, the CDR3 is TGCGCCAGCAGTGATCTTCAAAACACAGATACGCAGTATTTT.

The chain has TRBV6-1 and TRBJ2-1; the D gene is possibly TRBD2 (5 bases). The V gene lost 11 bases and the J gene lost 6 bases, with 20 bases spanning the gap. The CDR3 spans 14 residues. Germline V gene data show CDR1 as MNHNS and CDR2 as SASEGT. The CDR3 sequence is CAGSTNPFGNEQFF. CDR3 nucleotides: TGTGCCGGTTCGACTAACCCATTTGGCAATGAGCAGTTCTTC.

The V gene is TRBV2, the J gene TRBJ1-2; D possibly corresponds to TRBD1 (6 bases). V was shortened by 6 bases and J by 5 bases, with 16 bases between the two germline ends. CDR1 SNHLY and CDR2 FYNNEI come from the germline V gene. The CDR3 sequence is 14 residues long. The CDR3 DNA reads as TGTGCCAGCAGGGCGGACAGTCAGAGGTATGGCTACACCTTC. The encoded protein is CASRADSQRYGYTF.

For the CDR3, the DNA is TGCAGCGTTGAAGGGACCCAAGGCTGGAATGAGCAGTTCTTC. It translates to CSVEGTQGWNEQFF. The chain recombines TRBV29-1 with TRBJ2-1; no definite D call. Trimming left V 1 base short and J 7 bases short, with 14 bases between. Germline V lookup: CDR1 SQVTM, CDR2 ANQGSEA. This CDR3 is built from 14 residues.

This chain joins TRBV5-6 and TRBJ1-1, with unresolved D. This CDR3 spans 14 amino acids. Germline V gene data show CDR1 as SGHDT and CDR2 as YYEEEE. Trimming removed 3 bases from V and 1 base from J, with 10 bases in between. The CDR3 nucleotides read TGTGCCAGCAGCTCAAGGGAGAAGAACACTGAAGCTTTCTTT. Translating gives CASSSREKNTEAFF.

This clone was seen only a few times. The CDR3 loop reads CASSLTGDGYTF. As DNA, the CDR3 is TGTGCCAGCAGCTTGACAGGGGATGGCTACACCTTC. The chain couples TRBV7-3 to TRBJ1-2, with 8 bases aligning to TRBD1. CDR1 is SGHTA and CDR2 is FQGTGA in the germline V gene. V shed 3 bases, J shed 6 bases, and the junction held 0 bases outside the gene matches. CDR3 length equals 12 residues.

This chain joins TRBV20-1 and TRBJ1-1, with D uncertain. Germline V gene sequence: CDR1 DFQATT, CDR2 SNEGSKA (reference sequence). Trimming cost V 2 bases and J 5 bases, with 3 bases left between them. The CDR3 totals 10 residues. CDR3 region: CSARQTEAFF. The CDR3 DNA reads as TGCAGTGCTAGACAGACTGAAGCTTTCTTT.

CDR3 nucleotides: TGTGCCAGCAGTGGGACCGCGGTAGGAAGCTACGAGCAGTACTTC. It codes for CASSGTAVGSYEQYF. The gene calls are TRBV2 and TRBJ2-7; no reliable D call. The CDR3 loop spans 15 amino acids. Per the germline V gene, CDR1 is SNHLY and CDR2 is FYNNEI. V was shortened by 4 bases and J by 3 bases, with 16 bases between the two germline ends.

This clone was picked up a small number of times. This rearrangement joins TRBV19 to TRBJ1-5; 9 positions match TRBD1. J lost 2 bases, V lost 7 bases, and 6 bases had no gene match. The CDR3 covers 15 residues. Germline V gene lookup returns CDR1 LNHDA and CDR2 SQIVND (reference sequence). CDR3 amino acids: CASIRTGEGNQPQHF. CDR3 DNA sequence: TGTGCCAGTATTCGGACAGGGGAGGGCAATCAGCCCCAGCATTTT. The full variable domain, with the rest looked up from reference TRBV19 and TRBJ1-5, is DGGITQSPKYLFRKEGQNVTLSCEQNLNHDAMYWYRQDPGQGLRLIYYSQIVNDFQKGDIAEGYSVSREKKESFPLTVTSAQKNPTAFYLCASIRTGEGNQPQHFGDGTRLSIL.

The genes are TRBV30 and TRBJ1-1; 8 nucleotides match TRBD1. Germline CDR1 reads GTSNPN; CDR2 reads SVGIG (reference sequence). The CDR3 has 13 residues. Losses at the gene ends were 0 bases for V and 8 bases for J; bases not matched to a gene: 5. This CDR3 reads CAWSVLPGGEAFF. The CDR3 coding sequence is TGTGCCTGGAGTGTACTTCCAGGGGGCGAAGCTTTCTTT.